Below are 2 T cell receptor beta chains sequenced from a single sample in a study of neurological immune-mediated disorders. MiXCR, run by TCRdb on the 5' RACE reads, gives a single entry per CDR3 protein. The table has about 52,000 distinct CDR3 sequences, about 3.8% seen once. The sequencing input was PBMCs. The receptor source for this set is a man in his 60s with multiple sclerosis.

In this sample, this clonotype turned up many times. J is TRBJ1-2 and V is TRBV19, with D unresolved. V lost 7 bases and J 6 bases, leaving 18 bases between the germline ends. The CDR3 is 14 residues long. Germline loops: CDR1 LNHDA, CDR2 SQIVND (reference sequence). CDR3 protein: CASKPTRSGDGYTF. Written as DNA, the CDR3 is TGTGCCAGTAAACCAACGAGGAGCGGCGATGGCTACACCTTC.

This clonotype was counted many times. The CDR3 loop reads CASTQPTGLAGGGVTQYF. In nucleotides, the CDR3 is TGTGCCAGCACCCAGCCCACCGGACTAGCAGGGGGGGGAGTTACGCAGTATTTT. This sequence joins TRBV5-6 and TRBJ2-3; D is possibly TRBD2 (8 bases). The germline gives CDR1 SGHDT, CDR2 YYEEEE. The CDR3 spans 18 residues. Between the trimmed V and J ends, which lost 6 bases and 8 bases, there was a span of 31 bases.